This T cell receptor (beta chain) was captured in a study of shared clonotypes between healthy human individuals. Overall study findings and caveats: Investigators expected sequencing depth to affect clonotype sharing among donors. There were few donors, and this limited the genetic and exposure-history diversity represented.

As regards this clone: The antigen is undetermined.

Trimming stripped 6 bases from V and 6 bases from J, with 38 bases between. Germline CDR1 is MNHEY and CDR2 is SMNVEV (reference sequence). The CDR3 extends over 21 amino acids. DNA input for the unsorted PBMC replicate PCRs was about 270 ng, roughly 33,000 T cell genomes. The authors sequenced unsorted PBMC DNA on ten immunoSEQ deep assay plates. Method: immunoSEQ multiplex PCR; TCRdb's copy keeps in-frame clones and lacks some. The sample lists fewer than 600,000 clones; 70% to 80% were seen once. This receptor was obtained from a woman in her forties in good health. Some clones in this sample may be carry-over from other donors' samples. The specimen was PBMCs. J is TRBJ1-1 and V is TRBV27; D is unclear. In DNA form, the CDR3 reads TGTGCCAGCAGCCGCTTCTCCCGGCTTTATGCTCGGGCGCATGTAGACGCTGAAGCTTTCTTT. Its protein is CASSRFSRLYARAHVDAEAFF.